The T cell receptor beta chain under discussion was sequenced for a study of blood T cell repertoires in COVID-19. About the study: Samples taken during acute and convalescent COVID-19 were collected in the United States, Italy and Spain. From T cells, B-cell-depleted T cells, or PBMCs came the material, which was cDNA or gDNA.

Original processing methods: Scientists estimated how many nucleated cells there were by amplifying reference gene primers. Some clones are missing from TCRdb's copy, which holds only in-frame ones; the method was immunoSEQ multiplex PCR. The V and J calls and the clone size are those of that table, but D and trimming were determined from the DNA. The table includes hundreds of thousands of clones, over 80% detected once. This CDR3 spans 16 amino acids. Germline V CDR1 and CDR2: SGHTA, FQGNSA. Unmatched junction bases numbered 10, after V lost 1 base and J lost 7 bases. The source material was peripheral blood. The J gene is TRBJ1-2, the V gene TRBV7-2; 9 bases map to TRBD1. The sequence came from a man aged 35-49 years with acute or convalescent COVID-19. The CDR3 here is CASSLVGQGRRGGYTF. CDR3 coding DNA: TGTGCCAGCAGCTTAGTAGGACAGGGGCGAAGGGGTGGCTACACCTTC.